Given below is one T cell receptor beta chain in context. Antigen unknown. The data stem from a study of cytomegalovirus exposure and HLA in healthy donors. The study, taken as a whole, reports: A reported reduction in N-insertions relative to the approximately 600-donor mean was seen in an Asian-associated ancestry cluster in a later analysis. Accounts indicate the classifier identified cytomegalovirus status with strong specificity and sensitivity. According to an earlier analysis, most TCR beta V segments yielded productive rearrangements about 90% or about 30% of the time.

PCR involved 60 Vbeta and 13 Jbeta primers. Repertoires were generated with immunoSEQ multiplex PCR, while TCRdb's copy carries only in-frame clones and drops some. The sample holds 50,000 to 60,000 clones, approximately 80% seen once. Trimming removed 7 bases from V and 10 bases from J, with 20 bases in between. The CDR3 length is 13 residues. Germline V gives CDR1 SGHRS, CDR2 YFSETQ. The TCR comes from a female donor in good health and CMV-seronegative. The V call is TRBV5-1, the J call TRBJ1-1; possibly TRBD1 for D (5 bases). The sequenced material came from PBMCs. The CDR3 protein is CASYGTQENGAFF. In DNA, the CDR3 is TGCGCCAGCTACGGGACTCAGGAAAATGGAGCTTTCTTT.